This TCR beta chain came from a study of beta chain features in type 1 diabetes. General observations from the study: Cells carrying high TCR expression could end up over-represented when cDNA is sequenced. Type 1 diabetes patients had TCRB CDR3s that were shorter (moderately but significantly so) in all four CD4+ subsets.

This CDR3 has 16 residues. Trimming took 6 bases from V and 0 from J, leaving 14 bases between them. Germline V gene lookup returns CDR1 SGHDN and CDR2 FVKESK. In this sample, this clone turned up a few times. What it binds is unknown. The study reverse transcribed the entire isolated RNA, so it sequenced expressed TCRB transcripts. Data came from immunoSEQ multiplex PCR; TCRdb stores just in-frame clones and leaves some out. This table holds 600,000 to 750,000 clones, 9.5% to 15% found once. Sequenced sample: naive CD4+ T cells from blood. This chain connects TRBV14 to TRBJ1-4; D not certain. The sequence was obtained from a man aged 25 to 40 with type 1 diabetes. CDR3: CASSLTPIATNEKLFF. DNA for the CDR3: TGTGCCAGCAGTCTTACCCCAATTGCAACTAATGAAAAACTGTTTTTT.